These T cell receptor beta chains were read from a single sample in a study of blood T cell repertoires in COVID-19. Profiling relied on immunoSEQ multiplex PCR, and the TCRdb table lists in-frame clones only, not all of them. The table lists 70,000 to 95,000 clones, 81% of them singletons. Sequencing was done on a sample of peripheral blood. The receptors were sampled from a human donor in a cohort sampled during active COVID-19. Both conserved end residues are part of each CDR3.

v_gene	j_gene	CDR3aa
TRBV6-2/TRBV6-3	TRBJ1-4	CASSSYLDTANEKLFF
TRBV30	TRBJ1-1	CAWSSGGRAFF
TRBV7-2	TRBJ1-2	CASSFARTGSLNGYTF
TRBV5-4	TRBJ2-5	CASSLDRNRETQYF
TRBV19	TRBJ2-5	CASRDLGGETQYF
TRBV7-2	TRBJ1-2	CASSLAFQGSGYGHTF
TRBV7-2	TRBJ1-5	CASSPKGQGAGQPQHF
TRBV3-1/TRBV3-2	TRBJ1-2	CASSQEGAGYHYGYTF
TRBV27	TRBJ2-5	CASSLGRGMSGETQYF
TRBV5-1	TRBJ2-7	CASSLSGQAAYEQYF
TRBV5-4	TRBJ2-1	CASSARDRGYNEQFF
TRBV6-5	TRBJ1-5	CASSQGNNQPQHF
TRBV7-2	TRBJ2-2	CASSSSGGDGELFF
TRBV5-1	TRBJ1-3	CASSLEVQASGNTIYF
TRBV2	TRBJ2-1	CASRVGTYNEQFF
TRBV5-1	TRBJ2-1	CASSPTGYLNEQFF
TRBV2	TRBJ1-1	CASRGGVNTEAFF
TRBV6-5	TRBJ1-1	CASIKGANTEAFF
TRBV25-1	TRBJ1-4	CASSELNEKLFF
TRBV7-6	TRBJ1-6	CASRQTGWDSPLHF
TRBV5-1	TRBJ2-3	CASSPRRGNTDTQYF
TRBV6-2/TRBV6-3	TRBJ2-7	CASSSRLAGVAYEQYF
TRBV25-1	TRBJ1-2	CASSEPDRESDYGYTF
TRBV28	TRBJ2-1	CASSGLGGAGNNEQFF
TRBV5-1	TRBJ2-5	CASSVALENQETQYF
TRBV27	TRBJ1-2	CATQPLGYPNYGYTF
TRBV6-5	TRBJ1-2	CASRFRDRGQCYTF
TRBV18	TRBJ1-6	CASSSEEGAYSPLHF
TRBV18	TRBJ1-5	CASSPGRNQPQHF
TRBV3-1/TRBV3-2	TRBJ2-5	CASSFSGSQETQYF
TRBV18	TRBJ1-5	CASSQDRNNQPQHF
TRBV18	TRBJ2-7	CSGGLSSYEQYF
TRBV24-1	TRBJ2-2	CATSDSRQAHTGELFF
TRBV12-3/TRBV12-4	TRBJ2-1	CASSFRYNEQFF
TRBV5-1	TRBJ2-7	CASSSPLSRGGYEQYF
TRBV5-1	TRBJ2-2	CASSLQVGTGELFF
TRBV5-8	TRBJ2-5	CASSSPGTGGKTQYF
TRBV2	TRBJ1-6	CASSGRGTVSSPLHF
TRBV5-1	TRBJ1-2	CASSAGQSYYGYTF
TRBV6-5	TRBJ2-7	CATYRSSYEQYF
TRBV19	TRBJ2-7	CANPGRVYEQYF
TRBV7-8	TRBJ2-2	CASSLMEATGELFF
TRBV5-4	TRBJ1-2	CASSPGGQGGNYGYTF
TRBV5-1	TRBJ2-1	CAGSEGHTYNEQFF
TRBV6-5	TRBJ2-1	CASSRGGVNNEQFF
TRBV6-5	TRBJ2-1	CASSSLAGAGYNEQFF
TRBV7-3	TRBJ2-1	CASSLRRGAYNEQFF
TRBV6-5	TRBJ1-6	CASSPQGTVNSPLHF
TRBV3-1/TRBV3-2	TRBJ2-2	CASSFVTGATGELFF
TRBV18	TRBJ2-7	CASSPQRYEQYF
TRBV10-3	TRBJ2-7	CAIRGLAGVGEQYF
TRBV7-2	TRBJ2-5	CASSRMGGGPQETQYF
TRBV28	TRBJ2-7	CASSSGGGVVQQYF